The 8 T cell receptor beta chains in this list originate from one sample, sequenced in a study of PD-L1 blockade in urothelial cancer (dated by TCRdb to about 2017). The method behind the library was the immunoSEQ multiplex PCR assay. In TCRdb, the immuneACCESS table is reduced to in-frame sequences with V and J assigned. These tables do not hold every clone; where another copy was compared, an unresolved V gene accounts for under half, and the others remain unexplained. In all, the sample holds about 25,000 clones, and approximately 82% of those were seen once. The top ten clones comprise more than 1.5% of the sample. This sample's time point label indicates: peripheral blood 6 weeks after treatment start. The sample here was PBMCs, taken around atezolizumab (anti-PD-L1) treatment. Receptors were obtained from a man between 70 and 80 years old with urothelial cancer.

This rearrangement joins TRBV7-3 to TRBJ2-7; maybe TRBD1 (5 bases). V was pared by 2 bases and J by 7 bases, with 12 bases between. Germline V gives CDR1 SGHTA, CDR2 FQGTGA. This CDR3 comprises 13 residues. The CDR3: CASSLGAGREQYF. CDR3 DNA sequence: TGTGCCAGCAGCTTAGGAGCAGGGCGAGAGCAGTACTTC.

The gene calls are TRBV28 and TRBJ2-7; TRBD1 agrees at 8 bases. Germline-derived CDR1 and CDR2 are MDHEN and SYDVKM. There are 16 residues in the CDR3. Trimming at V came to 2 bases and at J to 2 bases, leaving 8 bases not matched to a gene. CDR3 in amino acids: CASSLTLQGGAYEQYF. The CDR3 DNA sequence: TGTGCCAGCAGTTTAACTCTACAGGGGGGTGCCTACGAGCAGTACTTC.

This chain links TRBV9 with TRBJ2-2, with 14 bases lining up with TRBD2. This CDR3 region has 16 residues. Germline CDR1 and CDR2: SGDLS and YYNGEE. J lost 4 bases, V lost 4 bases, and 3 bases had no gene match. CDR3 sequence: CASSLGLAGVTGELFF. The CDR3 DNA sequence: TGTGCCAGCAGCTTGGGACTAGCGGGAGTCACCGGGGAGCTGTTTTTT.

The chain employs TRBV11-3 and TRBJ2-1, with 7 nucleotides matching TRBD2. Germline assignment: CDR1 SGHNT and CDR2 YENEEA. Unmatched junction bases numbered 11, after V lost 10 bases and J lost 8 bases. The CDR3 contains 13 residues. The CDR3 region has the DNA TGTGCCACCCGCAGGACTAGTGTATATGAGCAGTTCTTC. Its protein product is CATRRTSVYEQFF.

The chain employs TRBV5-4 and TRBJ2-7; the match to TRBD1 covers 7 bases. Trimming at V came to 4 bases and at J to 0 bases, leaving 7 bases not matched to a gene. Per the germline V gene, CDR1 is SGHNT and CDR2 is YYREEE (reference sequence). The CDR3 sequence is 15 residues long. The CDR3 coding sequence is TGTGCCAGCAGCACCCGGACAGGTAGCTCCTACGAGCAGTACTTC. Translated: CASSTRTGSSYEQYF.

The J gene is TRBJ1-2, the V gene TRBV7-6; TRBD1 agrees at 10 bases. V was pared by 5 bases and J by 4 bases, with 4 bases of the junction left unmatched. CDR1 is SGHVS and CDR2 is FNYEAQ in the germline V gene. This CDR3 is 14 amino acids long. CDR3 sequence: CASSAGQGSYGYTF. The CDR3 nucleotides read TGTGCCAGCAGCGCGGGACAGGGGTCCTATGGCTACACCTTC.

The chain links TRBV7-9 to TRBJ2-1; 7 bases map to TRBD1. The V and J ends lost 4 bases and 10 bases, in that order; junction bases with no gene match: 7. The germline CDR1 and CDR2 sequences are SEHNR and FQNEAQ (reference sequence). This CDR3 comprises 13 residues. The CDR3 DNA reads as TGTGCCAGCAGCTATAACAGGGGAGACGAGCAGTTCTTC. It codes for CASSYNRGDEQFF.

Here the CDR3 DNA reads TGCGCCAGCAGCCAACTCTCCACTCCGACAGGCGCGGGAGGCACTGAAGCTTTCTTT. It codes for CASSQLSTPTGAGGTEAFF. The V call is TRBV4-1, the J call TRBJ1-1; D is possibly TRBD1 (6 bases). The CDR3 is made up of 19 amino acids. Germline lookup yields CDR1 MGHRA and CDR2 YSYEKL. The germline V and J ends were trimmed by 2 bases and 4 bases, with 26 bases remaining between them.